The sequence of this T cell receptor (beta chain) was determined in a study of OX40 agonist ivuxolimab in advanced cancers. The study's findings and limits: Clonal expansion from baseline to week 6 occurred in both CD4+ and CD8+ T cells.

V lost 0 bases and J lost 6, with 10 bases in between. This CDR3 spans 14 amino acids. The germline V gene encodes CDR1 SNHLY and CDR2 FYNNEI. Here immunoSEQ multiplex PCR was the method, and the copy in TCRdb shows in-frame clones only, minus some. The repertoire holds approximately 57,000 clones, with nearly 85% as singletons. To note about this clone: As yet, its antigen is unknown.

This TCR was sampled from an adult with an advanced solid tumor such as melanoma, head and neck, liver or kidney cancer. The V and J genes are TRBV2 and TRBJ2-3; D is undetermined. The sequencing here drew on CD4+ or CD8+ T cells sorted from blood, taken in a trial of the OX40 agonist ivuxolimab. The chain's CDR3 is CASSEASLSDTQYF. The CDR3 DNA reads TGTGCCAGCAGTGAAGCTAGTCTCTCCGATACGCAGTATTTT.